These 5 T cell receptor beta chains were all obtained from the same sample, sequenced in a study of blood T cells in healthy people across ages. A sample-barcoded 5' primer and a J-beta primer mix were used in a second PCR of roughly 7 to 11 cycles. TCRdb processed the 5' RACE reads anew with MiXCR; each CDR3 protein has one entry. Of about 1,500,000 distinct CDR3 sequences listed, 42% are singletons. The sample taken for sequencing was blood. All receptors come from a woman between 18 and 30 years old in good health.

This clonotype turned up a few times. This chain uses TRBV6-4 with TRBJ1-2; perhaps TRBD1 as D (6 bases). The germline CDR1 and CDR2 sequences are MRHNA and SNTAGT. V was cut by 6 bases and J by 1 base, with 12 bases left in between. This CDR3 contains 14 residues. CDR3 nucleotide sequence: TGTGCCAGCAGGGACAGCCTGAATAACTATGGCTACACCTTC. Its protein product is CASRDSLNNYGYTF.

J is TRBJ2-7 and V is TRBV4-1, with D perhaps matching TRBD2 (7 bases). CDR1 and CDR2 (germline): MGHRA, YSYEKL. The CDR3 contains 15 residues. V lost 3 bases and J 3 bases, leaving 15 bases between the germline ends. This CDR3 reads CASSHMAGASYEQYF. The DNA of the CDR3 is TGCGCCAGCAGCCACATGGCGGGGGCCAGCTACGAGCAGTACTTC.

The V and J genes are TRBV30 and TRBJ2-3; no reliable D call. The CDR3 contains 12 residues. The V end lost 3 bases, the J end lost 7 bases, and 11 bases lay between the germline ends. Germline CDR1 GTSNPN, CDR2 SVGIG (reference sequence). For the CDR3, the DNA is TGTGCCTGGAGGCAACCCTTGCATACGCAGTATTTT. It yields the protein CAWRQPLHTQYF.

This chain joins TRBV6-1 and TRBJ2-5; 9 bases map to TRBD2. The tail of the sequence fits TRBJ2-4 better, so the J call may be wrong. The germline V gene has CDR1 MNHNS and CDR2 SASEGT. This CDR3 is built from 14 residues. In DNA form, the CDR3 reads TGTGCCAGCAGACCTGGGACTAGCACAAACATTCAGTACTTC. It codes for CASRPGTSTNIQYF.

The CDR3 nucleotides are TGCGCCAGCAGCTCGACTAGCGGGATGAGGGCAGATACGCAGTATTTT. This codes for CASSSTSGMRADTQYF. This chain joins TRBV5-1 and TRBJ2-3, with 11 positions matching TRBD2. The V gene end was trimmed by 3 bases and the J gene end by 4 bases; junction bases not matched to a gene: 7. The CDR3 runs to 16 residues. The germline gives CDR1 SGHRS, CDR2 YFSETQ.